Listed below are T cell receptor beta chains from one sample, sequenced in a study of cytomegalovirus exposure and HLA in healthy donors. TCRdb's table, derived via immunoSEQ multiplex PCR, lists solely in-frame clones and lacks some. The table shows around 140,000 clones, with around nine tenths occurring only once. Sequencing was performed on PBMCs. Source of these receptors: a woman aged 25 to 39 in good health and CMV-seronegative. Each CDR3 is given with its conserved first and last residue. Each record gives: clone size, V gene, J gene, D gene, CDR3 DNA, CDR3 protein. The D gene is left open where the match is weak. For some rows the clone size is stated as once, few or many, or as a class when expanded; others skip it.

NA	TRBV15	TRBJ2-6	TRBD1	TGTGCCACCAGACAGGGGGGTGGTGGGGCCAACGTCCTGACTTTC	CATRQGGGGANVLTF
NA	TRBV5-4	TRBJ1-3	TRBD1	TGTGCCAGCAGCTCGGACAGGGGCTCTGGAAACACCATATATTTT	CASSSDRGSGNTIYF
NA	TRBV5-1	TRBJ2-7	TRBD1	TGCGCCAGCCATACCGACAGGGGAGAGTCCTACGAGCAGTACTTC	CASHTDRGESYEQYF
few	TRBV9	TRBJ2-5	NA	TGTGCCAGCAGCCTCGGACAGAAAGAGATGGCCCAGTACTTC	CASSLGQKEMAQYF
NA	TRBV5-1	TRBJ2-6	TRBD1	TGCGCCAGCAGCCCGTGGACAGGGGGGACTGGGGCCAACGTCCTGACTTTC	CASSPWTGGTGANVLTF
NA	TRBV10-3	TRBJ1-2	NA	TGTGCCATCAGTGACAGTGCGGACTATGGCTACACCTTC	CAISDSADYGYTF
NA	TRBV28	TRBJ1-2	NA	TGTGCCAGCGTCCGGGGCGGGGGGGGATATGGCTACACCTTC	CASVRGGGGYGYTF
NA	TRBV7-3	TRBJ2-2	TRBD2	TGTGCCAGCAGCCCATCGGTGTTAAGCGGGAGAGAGACCGGGGAGCTGTTTTTT	CASSPSVLSGRETGELFF
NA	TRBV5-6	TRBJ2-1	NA	TGTGCCAGCAGCGGGAGTGGGCGGGGAGTCAATGAGCAGTTCTTC	CASSGSGRGVNEQFF
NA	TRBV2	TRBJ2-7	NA	TGTGCCAGCAGTGAATCTCAGGATTACGAGCAGTACTTC	CASSESQDYEQYF
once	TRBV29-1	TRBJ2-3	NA	TGCAGCGTGGCTTTAAGACAGACAGATACGCAGTATTTT	CSVALRQTDTQYF
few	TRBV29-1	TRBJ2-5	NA	TGCAGCGTTCAAATGTACCAAGAGACCCAGTACTTC	CSVQMYQETQYF
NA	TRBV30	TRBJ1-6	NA	TGTGCCTGCCCGCGGGGGAGAGGATCACCCCTCCACTTT	CACPRGRGSPLHF
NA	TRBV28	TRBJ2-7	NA	TGTGCCAGCAGTTTAGGTTCTCACTACTCCTACGAGCAGTACTTC	CASSLGSHYSYEQYF
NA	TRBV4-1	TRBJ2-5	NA	TGCGCCAGCAGCCAACAGGGTTACGAGACCCAGTACTTC	CASSQQGYETQYF
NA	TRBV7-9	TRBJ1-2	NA	TGTGCCAGCAGCTTGACAGAAATCTATGGCTACACCTTC	CASSLTEIYGYTF
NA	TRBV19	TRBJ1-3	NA	TGTGCCAGTAGCACAGGGGGAAACACCATATATTTT	CASSTGGNTIYF
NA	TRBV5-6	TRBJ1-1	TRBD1	TGTGCCAGCAGGTTTTACAGGGGGCCGAGCACTGAAGCTTTCTTT	CASRFYRGPSTEAFF
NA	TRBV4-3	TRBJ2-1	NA	TGCGCCAGCAGCCAAGCTCAGCGGGCCCCTTCCTACAATGAGCAGTTCTTC	CASSQAQRAPSYNEQFF
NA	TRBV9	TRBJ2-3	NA	TGTGCCAGCAGCGCGGAGGTGTCAGCAGATACGCAGTATTTT	CASSAEVSADTQYF
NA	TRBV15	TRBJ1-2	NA	TGTGCCACCAGCTCCGAACAGATTACCACCTATGGCTACACCTTC	CATSSEQITTYGYTF
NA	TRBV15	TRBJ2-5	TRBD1	TGTGCCACCAGCAGGCAGGGGGCCCAGTACTTC	CATSRQGAQYF
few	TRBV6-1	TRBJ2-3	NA	TGTGCCAGCACTCGGGCGGGGCTAACCACAGATACGCAGTATTTT	CASTRAGLTTDTQYF
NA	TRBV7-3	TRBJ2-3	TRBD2	TGTGCCAGCAGCATAGGACTAGCGGGAGGTGATACGCAGTATTTT	CASSIGLAGGDTQYF
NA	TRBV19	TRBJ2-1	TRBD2	TGTGCCAGTAGTATTGAGCGGGGGGGGTACAATGAGCAGTTCTTC	CASSIERGGYNEQFF
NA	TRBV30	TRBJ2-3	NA	TGTGCCTGGAGCCCGCGGGTGCTGGGAGATACGCAGTATTTT	CAWSPRVLGDTQYF
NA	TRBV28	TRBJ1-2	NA	TGTGCCAGCAGTTTATCCGTCGGGTATGGCTACACCTTC	CASSLSVGYGYTF
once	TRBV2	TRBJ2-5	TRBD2	TGTGCCAGCAGTGAACTGGGGACTAGCGGACGCCAAGAGACCCAGTACTTC	CASSELGTSGRQETQYF
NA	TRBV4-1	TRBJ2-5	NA	TGCGCCAGCAGCCAAGGACTAGGGCTGGGGACCCAGTACTTC	CASSQGLGLGTQYF
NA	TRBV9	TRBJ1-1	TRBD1	TGTGCCAGCAGCTCAGGGGGCACTGAAGCTTTCTTT	CASSSGGTEAFF
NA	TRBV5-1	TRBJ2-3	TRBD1	TGCGCCAGCAGCTTAACTCCCGGGACAGCCACAGATACGCAGTATTTT	CASSLTPGTATDTQYF
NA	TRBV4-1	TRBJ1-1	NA	TGCGCCAGCAGCCGACGAGGACAGAACACTGAAGCTTTCTTT	CASSRRGQNTEAFF
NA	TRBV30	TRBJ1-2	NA	TGTGCCTGGAGTGTTGCAGGGATGGGGTATGGCTACACCTTC	CAWSVAGMGYGYTF
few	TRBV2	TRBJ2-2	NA	TGTGCCAGCAGGAGGGACAATGCCGGGGAGCTGTTTTTT	CASRRDNAGELFF
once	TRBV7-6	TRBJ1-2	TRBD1	TGTGCCAGCAGCGCTCAGGGGGCTGTCTATGGCTACACCTTC	CASSAQGAVYGYTF
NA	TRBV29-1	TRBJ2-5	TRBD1	TGCAGCGTCCCGGGACAGCTAACTCAAGAGACCCAGTACTTC	CSVPGQLTQETQYF
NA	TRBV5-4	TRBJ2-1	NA	TGTGCCAGCAGCTTGGTTCCAGCGGACAATGAGCAGTTCTTC	CASSLVPADNEQFF
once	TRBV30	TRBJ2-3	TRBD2	TGTGCCTGGGTGAGGAGACTAGCGGGAGTGGGCACAGATACGCAGTATTTT	CAWVRRLAGVGTDTQYF
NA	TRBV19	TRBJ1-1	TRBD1	TGTGCCAGTAGGTCTAGGGACAGGCGAGACACTGAAGCTTTCTTT	CASRSRDRRDTEAFF
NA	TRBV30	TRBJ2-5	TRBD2	TGTGCCTCCGATAGCGGGAGGCCCCAAGAGACCCAGTACTTC	CASDSGRPQETQYF
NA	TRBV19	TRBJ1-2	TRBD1	TGTGCCAGTAGTATGGGACAGAGCTATGGCTACACCTTC	CASSMGQSYGYTF
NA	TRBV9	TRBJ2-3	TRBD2	TGTGCCAGCAGCCCAACCTTAGCGGGAGCCACAGATACGCAGTATTTT	CASSPTLAGATDTQYF
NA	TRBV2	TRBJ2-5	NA	TGTGCCAGCAGTGATAGGCGGGGCCAAGAGACCCAGTACTTC	CASSDRRGQETQYF
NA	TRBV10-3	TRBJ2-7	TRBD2	TGTGCCATCAGTAGGACTAGCGGGATTGGCGAGCAGTACTTC	CAISRTSGIGEQYF